Below, 9 T cell receptor beta chains from the same sample are listed, as sequenced in a study of blood T cells in healthy people across ages. A sample-barcoded 5' primer and a J-beta primer mix were used in a second PCR of about 7 to 12 cycles. One entry per CDR3 protein, called by TCRdb with MiXCR from the 5' RACE reads. The table lists 750,000 to 950,000 distinct CDR3 sequences, more than 25% of them singletons. These same records also appear under a second study, on T cells of mothers and their children.

The sequencing input was blood. The receptors originated from a boy between 10 and 17 years old in good health.

V and J are TRBV12-3 or TRBV12-4 and TRBJ1-5; weak D call: TRBD1 (5 bases). This CDR3 comprises 14 residues. V lost 3 bases and J 2 bases, leaving 8 bases between the germline ends. The CDR3 nucleotides read TGTGCCAGCAGTTTTAGGGGAGGCAATCAGCCCCAGCATTTT. Translating it yields CASSFRGGNQPQHF.

This clonotype was counted between two and nine times. The V gene is TRBV10-3, the J gene TRBJ2-5; D may correspond to TRBD1 or TRBD2 (7 bases each). The last part of the DNA fits TRBJ2-7 better; the J call may be wrong. CDR3 size: 14 residues. Germline loops: CDR1 ENHRY, CDR2 SYGVKD. CDR3 sequence: CAVQGGPGSYEQYF. In DNA form, the CDR3 reads TGTGCCGTTCAGGGGGGGCCGGGGTCCTACGAGCAGTACTTC.

The rearrangement links TRBV10-3 to TRBJ2-5, with D unclear. This CDR3 region has 13 residues. Germline CDR1 and CDR2: ENHRY and SYGVKD. V shed 3 bases and J shed 0 bases, with 5 bases lying between them. For the CDR3, the DNA is TGTGCCATCAGTGACAGTTACCAAGAGACCCAGTACTTC. It translates to CAISDSYQETQYF.

The chain has TRBV7-9 and TRBJ2-4; 13 nucleotides align to TRBD2. After removal of 4 bases from V and 15 bases from J, the junction contained 6 bases not matched to a gene. The CDR3 spans 13 residues. In germline, CDR1 is SEHNR, CDR2 FQNEAQ (reference sequence). CDR3 DNA: TGTGCCAGCAGCTCCGGGACTAGCGGGGAGGGGTACTTC. It is translated as CASSSGTSGEGYF.

The chain combines TRBV7-9 with TRBJ2-7; no reliable D call. The CDR3 totals 14 residues. The germline gives CDR1 SEHNR, CDR2 FQNEAQ (reference sequence). The V and J ends lost 1 base and 5 bases respectively, with 12 bases between them. CDR3 amino acids: CASSLVYGGDEQYF. The CDR3, as DNA: TGTGCCAGCAGCTTAGTTTATGGTGGCGACGAGCAGTACTTC.

This clonotype showed up just a few times. The V gene is TRBV6-6, the J gene TRBJ1-4; a possible D gene is TRBD1 (5 bases). V gave up 7 bases and J gave up 5 bases, with 8 bases separating them. The CDR3 contains 12 residues. Germline assignment: CDR1 MNHNY and CDR2 SVGAGI (reference sequence). This CDR3 is CASTQENEKLFF. The DNA for the CDR3 is TGTGCCAGCACACAGGAGAATGAAAAACTGTTTTTT.

CDR3 protein: CTSSLGEAFF. In DNA, the CDR3 is TGCACCAGCAGCCTAGGTGAAGCTTTCTTT. The chain couples TRBV1 to TRBJ1-1. TRBV1 is an annotated pseudogene. CDR3 length equals 10 residues.

This clonotype showed up just a few times. The rearrangement links TRBV7-6 to TRBJ2-3; D call uncertain. This CDR3 has 18 residues. The V and J ends lost 4 bases and 1 base respectively, with 21 bases between them. The germline V gene encodes CDR1 SGHVS and CDR2 FNYEAQ. As DNA, the CDR3 is TGTGCCAGCAGCTCATACGCGCCAGTTTCCCCTCGCACAGATACGCAGTATTTT. Translation gives CASSSYAPVSPRTDTQYF.

V is TRBV7-6 and J is TRBJ2-5; D is unresolved. The germline CDR1 and CDR2 sequences are SGHVS and FNYEAQ. V lost 0 bases and J 1 base, leaving 9 bases between the germline ends. CDR3 size: 15 residues. CDR3 bases: TGTGCCAGCAGCTTAGCGGCTCGAATCCAAGAGACCCAGTACTTC. Its translation is CASSLAARIQETQYF.